The clone carrying this TCR beta chain was detected a few times. This entry belongs to a study of blood T cell repertoires in COVID-19. Background on the study: There were acute and convalescent COVID-19 samples, and they came from the United States, Italy and Spain.

Per the original data handling: How many nucleated cells were present was estimated from reference gene primer amplification. Method: immunoSEQ multiplex PCR; TCRdb's copy keeps in-frame clones and lacks some. V, J and clone size reflect that table, while D and trimming were determined from the DNA. The repertoire has about 75,000 clones, roughly 88% of them found once; the top ten carry around 24%. The CDR3 covers 17 residues. Trimming cost V 4 bases and J 6 bases, with 22 bases left between them. CDR1 SGHNT and CDR2 YENEEA come from the germline V gene. The chain employs TRBV11-3 and TRBJ1-5; D remains unclear. The clonotype was recovered from a woman in her 50s with acute or convalescent COVID-19. Sequenced material: peripheral blood. DNA of the CDR3: TGTGCCAGCAGCTCCCTTACCGTGGGGAAAGCGGCTCAGCCCCAGCATTTT. Its protein product is CASSSLTVGKAAQPQHF.